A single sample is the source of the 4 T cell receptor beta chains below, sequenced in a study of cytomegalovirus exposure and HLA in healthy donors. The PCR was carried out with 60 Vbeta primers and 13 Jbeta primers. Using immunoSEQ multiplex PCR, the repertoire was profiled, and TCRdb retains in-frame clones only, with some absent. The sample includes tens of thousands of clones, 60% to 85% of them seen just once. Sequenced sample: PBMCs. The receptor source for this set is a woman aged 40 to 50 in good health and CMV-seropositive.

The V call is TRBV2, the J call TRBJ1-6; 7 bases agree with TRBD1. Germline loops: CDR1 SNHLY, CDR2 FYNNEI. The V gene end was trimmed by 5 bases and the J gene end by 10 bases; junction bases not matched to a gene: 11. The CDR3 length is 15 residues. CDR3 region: CASSSRQGRDSPLHF. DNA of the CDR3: TGTGCCAGCAGTTCTAGACAGGGTCGGGACTCACCCCTCCACTTT.

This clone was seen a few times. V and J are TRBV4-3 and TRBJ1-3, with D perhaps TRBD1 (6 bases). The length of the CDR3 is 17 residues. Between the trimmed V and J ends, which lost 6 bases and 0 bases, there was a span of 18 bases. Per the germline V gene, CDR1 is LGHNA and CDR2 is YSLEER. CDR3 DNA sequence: TGCGCCAGCAGTCGTGCTACAGGGATATCCTCTGGAAACACCATATATTTT. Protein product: CASSRATGISSGNTIYF.

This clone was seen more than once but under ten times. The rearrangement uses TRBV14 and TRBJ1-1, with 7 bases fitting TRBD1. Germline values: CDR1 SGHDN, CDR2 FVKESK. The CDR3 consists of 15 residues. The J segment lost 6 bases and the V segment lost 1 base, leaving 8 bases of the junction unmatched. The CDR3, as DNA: TGTGCCAGCAGCCAAGGGGCAGGGGGTACTTCTGAAGCTTTCTTT. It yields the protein CASSQGAGGTSEAFF.

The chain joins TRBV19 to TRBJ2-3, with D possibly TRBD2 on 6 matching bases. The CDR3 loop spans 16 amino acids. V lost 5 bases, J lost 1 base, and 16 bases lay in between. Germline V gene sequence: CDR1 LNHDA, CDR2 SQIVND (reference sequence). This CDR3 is CASSGKTRFGTDTQYF. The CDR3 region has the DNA TGTGCCAGTAGTGGGAAGACTAGGTTTGGCACAGATACGCAGTATTTT.